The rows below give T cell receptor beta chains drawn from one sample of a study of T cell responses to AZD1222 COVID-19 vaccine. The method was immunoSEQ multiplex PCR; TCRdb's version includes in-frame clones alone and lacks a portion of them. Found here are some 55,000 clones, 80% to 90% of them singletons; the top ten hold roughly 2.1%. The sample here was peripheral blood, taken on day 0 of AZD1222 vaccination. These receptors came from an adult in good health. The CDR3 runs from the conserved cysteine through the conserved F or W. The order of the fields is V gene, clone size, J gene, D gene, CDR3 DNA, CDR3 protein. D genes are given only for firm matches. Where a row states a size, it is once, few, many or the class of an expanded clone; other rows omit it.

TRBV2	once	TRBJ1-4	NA	TGTGCCAGAAGCGACAGTCGTGACGAAAAACTGTTTTTT	CARSDSRDEKLFF
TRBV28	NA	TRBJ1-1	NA	TGTGCCAGCAGTACAGGGAACACTGAAGCTTTCTTT	CASSTGNTEAFF
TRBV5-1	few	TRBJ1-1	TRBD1	TGCGCCAGCAGCTTGGCCGTGGGACAGATGAACACTGAAGCTTTCTTT	CASSLAVGQMNTEAFF
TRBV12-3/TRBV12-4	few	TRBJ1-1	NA	TGTGCCAGCAGCGCTTTTCAGGCCACTGAAGCTTTCTTT	CASSAFQATEAFF
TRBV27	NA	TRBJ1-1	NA	TGTGCCAGCAGTTTAGGGGGCGGAACGTCGAAGGCTTTCTTT	CASSLGGGTSKAFF
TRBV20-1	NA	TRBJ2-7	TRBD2	TGCAGTGCTAGTTGGGGGAGGGCCGCCGAGCAGTACTTC	CSASWGRAAEQYF
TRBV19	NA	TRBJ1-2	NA	TGTGCCAGTAGTATTCGGACATCTAACTATGGCTACACCTTC	CASSIRTSNYGYTF
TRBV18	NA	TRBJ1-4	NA	TGTGCCAGCTCACCACGGGGACAAGAAAATGAAAAACTGTTTTTT	CASSPRGQENEKLFF
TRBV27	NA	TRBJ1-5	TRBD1	TGTGCCAGCAGTTTAGGACAGGGCAATCAGCCCCAGCATTTT	CASSLGQGNQPQHF
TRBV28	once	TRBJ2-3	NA	TGTGCCAGCAGCTTACAGTGGGATACGCAGTATTTT	CASSLQWDTQYF
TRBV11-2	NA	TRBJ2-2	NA	TGTGCCAGCAGTCCAAGGGGGGCGGACACCGGGGAGCTGTTTTTT	CASSPRGADTGELFF
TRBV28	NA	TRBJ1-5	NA	TGTGCCAGCAACCCACAGGGACTTAATCAGCCCCAGCATTTT	CASNPQGLNQPQHF
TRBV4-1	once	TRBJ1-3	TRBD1	TGCGCCAGCAGCCAAGACCCGGACAGGGTGGCTGGAAACACCATATATTTT	CASSQDPDRVAGNTIYF
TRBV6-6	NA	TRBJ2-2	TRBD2	TGTGCCAGCAGTTTAACTAGCGGGACCGGGGAGCTGTTTTTT	CASSLTSGTGELFF
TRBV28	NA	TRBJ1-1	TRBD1	TGTGCCAGCAGTTCGCCTGGGACAGGGACCACTGAAGCTTTCTTT	CASSSPGTGTTEAFF
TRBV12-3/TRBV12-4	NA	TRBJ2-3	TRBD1	TGTGCCAGCAGTTTGACAGTTCAGGGGGCGCAGTATTTT	CASSLTVQGAQYF
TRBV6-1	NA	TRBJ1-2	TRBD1	TGTGCCAGCAGTGAAGGAACAGGGGGAAACTATGGCTACACCTTC	CASSEGTGGNYGYTF
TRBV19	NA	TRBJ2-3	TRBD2	TGTGCCAGTAGTACTCGGAATAGCGGGAGCACAGATACGCAGTATTTT	CASSTRNSGSTDTQYF
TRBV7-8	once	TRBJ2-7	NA	TGTGCCAGCAGCTTAGGTGGAGGCACGGAGCAGTACTTC	CASSLGGGTEQYF
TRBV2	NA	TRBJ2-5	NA	TGTGCCAGCAGTGGTGGCCTCGGGAAGACCCAGTACTTC	CASSGGLGKTQYF
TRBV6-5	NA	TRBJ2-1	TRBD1	TGTGCCAGCGCCAGGACAGGGGATTCCTACAATGAGCAGTTCTTC	CASARTGDSYNEQFF
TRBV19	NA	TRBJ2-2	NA	TGTGCCAGTAGCCAGGTCGGGGAGCTGTTTTTT	CASSQVGELFF
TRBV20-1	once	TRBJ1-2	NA	TGCAGTGCTAGTAATAGGAATTACTATGGCTACACCTTC	CSASNRNYYGYTF
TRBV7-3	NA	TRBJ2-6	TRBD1	TGTGCCAGCAGCCCTTTACAGGGGGCGGGTGGGGCCAACGTCCTGACTTTC	CASSPLQGAGGANVLTF
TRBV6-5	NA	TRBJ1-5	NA	TGTGCCAGCAGTAGAGGACATTCCAATCAGCCCCAGCATTTT	CASSRGHSNQPQHF
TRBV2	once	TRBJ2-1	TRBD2	TGTGCCAGCAGTGAAACGAGCGGGACCTACAATGAGCAGTTCTTC	CASSETSGTYNEQFF
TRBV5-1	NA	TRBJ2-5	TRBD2	TGCGCCAGCAGCTTTACTGGCGGGAGGGATTTAGGGTACTTC	CASSFTGGRDLGYF
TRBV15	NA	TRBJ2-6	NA	TGTGCCACCAGCAGTGGACGGAGCTCTGGGGCCAACGTCCTGACTTTC	CATSSGRSSGANVLTF
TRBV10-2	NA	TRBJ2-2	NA	TGCGCCAGCAGTGAGGTCAGGGGTTACACCGGGGAGCTGTTTTTT	CASSEVRGYTGELFF
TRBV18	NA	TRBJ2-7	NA	TGTGCCAGCTCCAGGGAGGGGGTCTACGAGCAGTACTTC	CASSREGVYEQYF
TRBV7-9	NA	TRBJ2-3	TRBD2	TGTGCCAGCAGCTTAGTGGGACTAGCGGGAGATACGCAGTATTTT	CASSLVGLAGDTQYF
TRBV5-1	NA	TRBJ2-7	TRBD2	TGCGCCAGCAGCTTTGGGCGGGAGATGGACGAGCAGTACTTC	CASSFGREMDEQYF
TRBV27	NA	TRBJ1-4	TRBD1	TGTGCCAGCAGTTTATCGATAGGCGGACAGGTTGCAACTAATGAAAAACTGTTTTTT	CASSLSIGGQVATNEKLFF
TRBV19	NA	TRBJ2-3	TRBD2	TGTGCCAGTAGCCTACTAGCGTCGTCTAGCACAGATACGCAGTATTTT	CASSLLASSSTDTQYF
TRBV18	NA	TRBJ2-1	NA	TGTGCCAGCTCACCCTACAGGGCGACGACCTACAATGAGCAGTTCTTC	CASSPYRATTYNEQFF
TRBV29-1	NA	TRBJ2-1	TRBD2	TGCAGCGTTGAAGGGGGTAGCGGGAGGCTGTTCTTC	CSVEGGSGRLFF
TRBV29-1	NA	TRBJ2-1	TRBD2	TGCAGCGTCACGGGGGGTACTGACTCCTACAATGAGCAGTTCTTC	CSVTGGTDSYNEQFF
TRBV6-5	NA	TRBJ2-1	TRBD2	TGTGCCAGCAGTCTCGGGGCTAGCGGTAACAATGAGCAGTTCTTC	CASSLGASGNNEQFF
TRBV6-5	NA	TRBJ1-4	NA	TGTGCCAGCACCCCGGACAGCCTGCTGTTTTTT	CASTPDSLLFF
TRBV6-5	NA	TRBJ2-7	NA	TGTGCCAGCAGTTACTCCTACACGGAGGCCTACGAGCAGTACTTC	CASSYSYTEAYEQYF
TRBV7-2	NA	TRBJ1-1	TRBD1	TGTGCCAGCAGCTTAAGGGATGGGAGAGGGACAGCTGAAGCTTTCTTT	CASSLRDGRGTAEAFF
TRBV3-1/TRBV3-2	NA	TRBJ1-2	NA	TGTGCCAGCAGCCTTTCGGGAGGGCCGTCTGAGGGCTACACCTTC	CASSLSGGPSEGYTF
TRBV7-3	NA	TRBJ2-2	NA	TGTGCCAGCAGCGCCAACAGGGACACCGGGGAGCTGTTTTTT	CASSANRDTGELFF
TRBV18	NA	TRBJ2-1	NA	TGTGCCAGCTCATTAATACGACTAGTCTACAATGAGCAGTTCTTC	CASSLIRLVYNEQFF
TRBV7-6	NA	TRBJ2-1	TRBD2	TGTGCCAGCAGCCTATCCCGGGGACTAGCGGGAATCAGCACCTACAATGAGCAGTTCTTC	CASSLSRGLAGISTYNEQFF